This TCR beta chain came from a study of blood T cells in healthy people across ages. The sample holds many counts of this clonotype. Its antigen is not identified. It was with a sample-barcoded 5' primer and a J-beta primer mix that a second PCR of roughly 7 to 12 cycles was run. TCRdb recomputed calls from the 5' RACE reads with MiXCR, one row per CDR3 protein. The sample holds more than 900,000 distinct CDR3 sequences, about 28% seen once. Isolated PBMCs totaled at least 7 million in each sample. Trimming removed 3 bases at V and 7 bases at J, with 10 bases between. Germline CDR1 is SGHTA and CDR2 is FQGTGA. The CDR3 is 13 amino acids. Overall study results and limits: One million T cells yielded diversity estimates that were considered underestimates.

Another study also made use of these data, one on T cells of mothers and their children.

The chain carries TRBV7-3 and TRBJ2-1, with D uncertain. The clonotype originates from a woman in her forties in good health. The sample comprised blood. In nucleotides, the CDR3 is TGTGCCAGCAGCTTTACTTCTCAGAATGAGCAGTTCTTC. It is translated as CASSFTSQNEQFF.